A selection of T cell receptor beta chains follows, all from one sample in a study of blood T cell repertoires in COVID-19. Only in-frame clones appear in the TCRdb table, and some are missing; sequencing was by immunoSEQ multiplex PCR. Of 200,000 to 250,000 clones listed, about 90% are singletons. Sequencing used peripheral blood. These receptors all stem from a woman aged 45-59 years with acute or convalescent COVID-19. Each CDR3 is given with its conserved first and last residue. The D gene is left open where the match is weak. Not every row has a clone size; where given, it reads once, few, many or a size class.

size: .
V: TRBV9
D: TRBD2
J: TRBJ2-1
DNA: TGTGCCAGCAGCGTAGCCCCAGGACTAGCGGGAGCTTTTTCCTACAATGAGCAGTTCTTC
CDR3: CASSVAPGLAGAFSYNEQFF

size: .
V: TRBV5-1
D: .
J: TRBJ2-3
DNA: TGCGCCAGCAGCTTGGAGGTCCCAGGGACGCAGTATTTT
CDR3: CASSLEVPGTQYF

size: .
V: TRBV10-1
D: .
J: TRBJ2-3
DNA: TGCGCCAGCAGTGAGCCGACGGTGGCGAGGACGCAGTATTTT
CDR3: CASSEPTVARTQYF

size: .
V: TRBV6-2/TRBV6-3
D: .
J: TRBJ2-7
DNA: TGTGCCAGCAGTTACTTCACAAGGGGGTTGAGGCGCGAGCAGTACTTC
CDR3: CASSYFTRGLRREQYF

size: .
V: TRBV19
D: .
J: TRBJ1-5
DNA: TGTGCCAGTACCGTGACAGGCTACAATCAGCCCCAGCATTTT
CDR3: CASTVTGYNQPQHF

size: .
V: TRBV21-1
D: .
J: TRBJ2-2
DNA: TGTGCCAGCAGCAAAGGGGGAGGACTAGCGGGAGATCGGGGGGAGCTGTTTTTT
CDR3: CASSKGGGLAGDRGELFF

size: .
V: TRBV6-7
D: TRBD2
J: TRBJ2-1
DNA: TGTGCCAGCATACCTGGGACTAGCGGGGGGGCTCTGGGCTACAATGAGCAGTTCTTC
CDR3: CASIPGTSGGALGYNEQFF

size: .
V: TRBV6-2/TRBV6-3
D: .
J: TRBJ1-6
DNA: TGTGCCAGCAGTTACCAAGAATTTCCAGGGAATTCACCCCTCCACTTT
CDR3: CASSYQEFPGNSPLHF

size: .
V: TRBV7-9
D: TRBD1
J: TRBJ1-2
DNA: TGTGCCACCCAGGGACAGGGAGGGTATGGCTACACCTTC
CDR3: CATQGQGGYGYTF

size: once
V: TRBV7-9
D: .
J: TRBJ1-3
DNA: TGTGCCAGCAGCCCTACAGGGAGGGGTGGAAACACCATATATTTT
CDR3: CASSPTGRGGNTIYF

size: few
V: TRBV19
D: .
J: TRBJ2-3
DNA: TGTGCCAGTAGTATATTAGCCCGCACAGATACGCAGTATTTT
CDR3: CASSILARTDTQYF

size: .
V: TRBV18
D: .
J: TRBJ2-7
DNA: TGTGCCAGCTCACCGTACGGTGACGAGCAGTACTTC
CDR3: CASSPYGDEQYF

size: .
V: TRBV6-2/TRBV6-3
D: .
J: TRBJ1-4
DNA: TGTGCCAGCAGTCCCTGGACAGAGAATGAAAAACTGTTTTTT
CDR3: CASSPWTENEKLFF

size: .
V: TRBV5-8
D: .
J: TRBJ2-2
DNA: TGTGCCAGCAGCATTCTAGGGAACACCGGGGAGCTGTTTTTT
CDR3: CASSILGNTGELFF

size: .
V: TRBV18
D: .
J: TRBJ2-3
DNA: TGTGCCAGCTCCCCCGGAACAGGGATGAGCACAGATACGCAGTATTTT
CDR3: CASSPGTGMSTDTQYF

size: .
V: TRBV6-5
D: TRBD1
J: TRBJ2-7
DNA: TGTGCCAGCAACCCCGCGACAGGGGGGACCTACGAGCAGTACTTC
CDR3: CASNPATGGTYEQYF

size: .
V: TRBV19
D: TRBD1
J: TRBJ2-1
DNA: TGTGCCAGTAGTATAGATCTAACACAGGGGATTTACAATGAGCAGTTCTTC
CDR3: CASSIDLTQGIYNEQFF

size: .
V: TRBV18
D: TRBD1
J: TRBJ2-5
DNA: TGTGCCAGCTCACCAAACAGGGGGCCATCGGAGACCCAGTACTTC
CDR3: CASSPNRGPSETQYF

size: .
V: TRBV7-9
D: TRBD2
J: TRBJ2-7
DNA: TGTGCCAGCAGCCGAACGGGAGGGGTGGACGAGCAGTACTTC
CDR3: CASSRTGGVDEQYF

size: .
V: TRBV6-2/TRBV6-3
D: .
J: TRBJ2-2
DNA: TGTGCCAGCAGTTACCCACAGGGCTCTCTGGGGGTCGGGGAGCTGTTTTTT
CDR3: CASSYPQGSLGVGELFF

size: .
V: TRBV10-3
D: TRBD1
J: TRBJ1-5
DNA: TGTGCCATCAGCCCCCAGGGGGGCGGAGAGCAGCCCCAGCATTTT
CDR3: CAISPQGGGEQPQHF

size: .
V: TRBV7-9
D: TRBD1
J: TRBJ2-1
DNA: TGTGCCAGCAGCTTGGGACAGGGGTCCTCCTACAATGAGCAGTTCTTC
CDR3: CASSLGQGSSYNEQFF

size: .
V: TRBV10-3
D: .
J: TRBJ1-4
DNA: TGTGCCATCAGTGAGGGGAGGGGTTCGCGGGGTTACGAAAAACTGTTTTTT
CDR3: CAISEGRGSRGYEKLFF

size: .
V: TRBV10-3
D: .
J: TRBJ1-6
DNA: TGTGCCATCAGTCCAGGGGCCTCCTATAATTCACCCCTCCACTTT
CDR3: CAISPGASYNSPLHF

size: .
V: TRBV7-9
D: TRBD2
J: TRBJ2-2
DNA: TGTGCCAGCAGCTTAGTCCGACTAGCGATCACCGGGGAGCTGTTTTTT
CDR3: CASSLVRLAITGELFF

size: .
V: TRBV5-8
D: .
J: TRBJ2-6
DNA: TGTGCCAGCAGCTTGGCCTTACAATGGGGGGAGGACTCTGGGGCCAACGTCCTGACTTTC
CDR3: CASSLALQWGEDSGANVLTF

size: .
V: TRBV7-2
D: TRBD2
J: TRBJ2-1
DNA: TGTGCCAGCAGCTCAGGACTAGCGGGGGGGGAGCAGTTCTTC
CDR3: CASSSGLAGGEQFF

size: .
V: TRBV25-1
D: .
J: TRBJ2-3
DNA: TGTGCCAGCAGTTTAACCGTATCCGGGAACACAGATACGCAGTATTTT
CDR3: CASSLTVSGNTDTQYF